This TCR beta chain emerged from a study of the immune and genomic landscape of osteosarcoma. Turning to the study itself: Most patients, about 73%, had localized disease at diagnosis.

Germline CDR1 MDHEN, CDR2 SYDVKM. The CDR3 length is 15 residues. Trimming cost V 5 bases and J 2 bases; bases outside gene matches: 6. Osteosarcoma specimens were post-treatment primary, local recurrence and metastasis tumors from poor-prognosis patients. This table comes from immunoSEQ multiplex PCR, and its TCRdb copy is limited to in-frame clones, with some not included. The sample records some 4,400 clones, approximately 71% being singletons. Sample: osteosarcoma tumor tissue from the femur. This chain joins TRBV28 and TRBJ1-5, with 7 bases lining up with TRBD1. This receptor was taken from a human donor with osteosarcoma. The CDR3 protein is CASSDRESGNQPQHF. The CDR3 DNA is TGTGCCAGCAGTGACAGGGAGTCGGGCAATCAGCCCCAGCATTTT. The entire variable domain, with the rest obtained from reference TRBV28 and TRBJ1-5, is as follows: DVKVTQSSRYLVKRTGEKVFLECVQDMDHENMFWYRQDPGLGLRLIYFSYDVKMKEKGDIPEGYSVSREKKERFSLILESASTNQTSMYLCASSDRESGNQPQHFGDGTRLSIL.